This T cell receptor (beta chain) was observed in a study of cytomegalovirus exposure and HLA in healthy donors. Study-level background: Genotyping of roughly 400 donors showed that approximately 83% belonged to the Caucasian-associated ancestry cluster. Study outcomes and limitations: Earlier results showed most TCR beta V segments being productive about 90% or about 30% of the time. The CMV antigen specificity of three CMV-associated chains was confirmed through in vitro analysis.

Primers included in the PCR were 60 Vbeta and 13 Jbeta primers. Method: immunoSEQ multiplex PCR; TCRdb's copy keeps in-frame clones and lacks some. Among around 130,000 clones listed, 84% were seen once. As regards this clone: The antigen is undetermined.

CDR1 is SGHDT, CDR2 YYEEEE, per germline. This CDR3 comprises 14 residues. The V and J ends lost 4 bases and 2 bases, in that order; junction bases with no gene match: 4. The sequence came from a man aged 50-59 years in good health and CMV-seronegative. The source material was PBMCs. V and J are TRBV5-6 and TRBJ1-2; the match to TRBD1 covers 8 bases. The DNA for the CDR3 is TGTGCCAGCAGCCAGGGGGCGGTAAACTATGGCTACACCTTC. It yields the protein CASSQGAVNYGYTF.